The T cell receptor beta chain under discussion was sequenced for a study of blood T cell repertoires in COVID-19. Study context: The United States, Italy and Spain supplied acute and convalescent COVID-19 samples. The analysed material was cDNA or gDNA that came from T cells, B-cell-depleted T cells, or PBMCs.

Authors' data handling: Estimates of nucleated cell counts were drawn from the amplification of reference gene primers. Profiled with immunoSEQ multiplex PCR; TCRdb holds only in-frame clones, not every one. V, J and clone size are taken as reported in that table, and D and trimming were inferred from the DNA itself. The sample includes 180,000 or so clones, 85% of them seen just once. This clone has just a few counts. The clonotype originates from a woman aged 55-75 years with acute or convalescent COVID-19. Source material: peripheral blood.

The CDR3 sequence is CASSGGTAAQPQHF. The CDR3 coding sequence is TGTGCCAGCAGCGGAGGGACAGCGGCCCAGCCCCAGCATTTT. V gene TRBV7-9 combines with J gene TRBJ1-5; 7 nucleotides line up with TRBD1. The germline V gene has CDR1 SEHNR and CDR2 FQNEAQ (reference sequence). V gave up 5 bases and J gave up 7 bases; unmatched junction bases: 8. This CDR3 is built from 14 residues.